This T cell receptor beta chain was sequenced for a study of blood T cells in healthy people across ages. Study details: About one barcoded TCR beta cDNA was captured per two T cells. Study conclusions and caveats: Naive T cell percentage strongly correlated with TCR beta diversity. Estimates based on one million T cells were treated as lower bounds.

Primers used in a second PCR of about 6 to 12 cycles were a sample-barcoded 5' primer and a J-beta primer mix. CDR3-containing paired-end reads numbered at least 2.5 million in each sample. TCRdb fed the 5' RACE reads into MiXCR, producing one record per CDR3 protein. The table lists 1.5 million to 2 million distinct CDR3 sequences, 28% of them singletons, with around 7.7% in the top ten. Looked up from germline, CDR1 is MNHEY and CDR2 is SVGAGI. The CDR3 is made up of 13 amino acids. Trimming removed 5 bases from V and 5 bases from J, with 10 bases in between. This clonotype appeared a few times. Its cognate antigen is unknown.

The genes are TRBV6-5 and TRBJ1-5; D is perhaps TRBD1 (5 bases). Sequencing input: blood. The origin of this receptor is a woman in her twenties or thirties in good health. This CDR3 is CASSIGGDQPQHF. The CDR3 DNA reads as TGTGCCAGCAGTATCGGAGGGGATCAGCCCCAGCATTTT.